This T cell receptor beta chain stems from a study of radiotherapy plus CTLA-4 blockade in lung cancer. Overall study results and limits: Following radiotherapy plus ipilimumab, tumor-derived TCR clones expanded in the blood.

Assay: immunoSEQ multiplex PCR; the TCRdb copy retains only in-frame clones and omits some. The table shows under 70,000 clones, with approximately 77% occurring only once. Patients with chemo-refractory metastatic non-small-cell lung cancer received focal radiation plus CTLA-4 blockade with ipilimumab. Losses at the gene ends were 4 bases for V and 6 bases for J; bases not matched to a gene: 4. The CDR3 spans 13 residues. Germline V gives CDR1 SGHRS, CDR2 YFSETQ. To note about this clone: Its antigen is unknown.

The origin of this receptor is a human donor with non-small cell lung cancer who had a complete response to radiotherapy plus ipilimumab. The chain recombines TRBV5-1 with TRBJ1-3, with TRBD1 identical over 7 bases. The specimen comprised peripheral blood, sampled from a patient treated with radiotherapy plus ipilimumab. CDR3 in amino acids: CASSEGAENTIYF. The CDR3, as DNA: TGCGCCAGCAGCGAGGGGGCGGAAAACACCATATATTTT.